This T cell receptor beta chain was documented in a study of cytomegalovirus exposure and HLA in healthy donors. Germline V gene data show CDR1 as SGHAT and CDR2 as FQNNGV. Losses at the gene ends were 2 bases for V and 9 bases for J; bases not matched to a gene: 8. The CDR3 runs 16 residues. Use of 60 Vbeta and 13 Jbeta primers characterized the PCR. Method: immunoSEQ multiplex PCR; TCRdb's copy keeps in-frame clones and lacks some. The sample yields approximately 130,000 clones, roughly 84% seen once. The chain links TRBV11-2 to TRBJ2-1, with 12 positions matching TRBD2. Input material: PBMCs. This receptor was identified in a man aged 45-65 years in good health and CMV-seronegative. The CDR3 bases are TGTGCCAGCAGCTTAATCCTAGCGGGGGGGCATTTTGAGCAGTTCTTC. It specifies CASSLILAGGHFEQFF.